This T cell receptor beta chain was recovered during a study of radiotherapy plus CTLA-4 blockade in lung cancer. Assay used: immunoSEQ multiplex PCR; TCRdb lists only in-frame clones, some missing. The table records about 80,000 clones, 75% to 90% of them present only once. With 8 bases removed from V and 5 bases from J, the gap between germline ends came to 8 bases. The CDR3 sequence is 11 residues long. Germline V lookup: CDR1 WNHNN, CDR2 SYGVQD (reference sequence). This clonotype was sampled from a human donor with non-small cell lung cancer who had a partial response to radiotherapy plus ipilimumab. Here the sequenced sample was peripheral blood, taken from a patient treated with radiotherapy plus ipilimumab. The chain joins TRBV10-1 to TRBJ2-3; tentative D call: TRBD1 (6 bases). This chain's CDR3 is CASSQGDTQYF. Written as DNA, the CDR3 is TGCGCCAGCTCACAGGGAGATACGCAGTATTTT.